These 9 T cell receptor beta chains share one sample of origin, sequenced in a study of shared clonotypes between healthy human individuals. The repertoire was sequenced with immunoSEQ multiplex PCR; TCRdb's copy has only in-frame clones and lacks some. Here the sample spans over a million clones, approximately 80% being singletons. The sequenced sample consisted of memory CD4+ T cells from PBMCs. Documented subset: CD45RA-negative fraction. The receptors were gathered from a man between 18 and 29 years old in good health. Some clones in this sample may be carry-over from other donors' samples.

V is TRBV11-1 and J is TRBJ2-3; 11 bases agree with TRBD2. CDR1 and CDR2 (germline): SGHAT, FQDESV (reference sequence). V lost 0 bases and J lost 4; bases outside the gene matches: 3. CDR3 size: 16 residues. CDR3 sequence: CASSLALAGGADTQYF. DNA for the CDR3: TGTGCCAGCAGCTTAGCGCTAGCGGGAGGCGCAGATACGCAGTATTTT.

With respect to this clone: Additional DNA sequences in this sample encode the identical CDR3. The V and J genes are TRBV7-2 and TRBJ2-5, with D perhaps matching TRBD2 (6 bases). Trimming took 8 bases from V and 1 from J, leaving 11 bases between them. The CDR3 runs 13 residues. Germline V gene data show CDR1 as SGHTA and CDR2 as FQGNSA. Here the CDR3 reads CASSSGLQETQYF. The DNA of the CDR3 is TGTGCCAGCTCAAGCGGGCTCCAAGAGACCCAGTACTTC.

The rearrangement uses TRBV4-2 and TRBJ1-1; 10 bases fit TRBD1. Germline loops: CDR1 LGHNA, CDR2 YNFKEQ. Trimming removed 0 bases from V and 4 bases from J; junction bases left unmatched: 11. The CDR3 extends over 18 amino acids. The CDR3 reads CASSQDSWWGQGTTEAFF. The CDR3 DNA reads TGTGCCAGCAGCCAAGATAGTTGGTGGGGACAGGGGACCACTGAAGCTTTCTTT.

The V gene is TRBV7-9, the J gene TRBJ2-1, with 7 bases fitting TRBD2. The CDR3 totals 15 residues. Losses at the gene ends were 5 bases for V and 7 bases for J; bases not matched to a gene: 11. CDR1 is SEHNR, CDR2 FQNEAQ, per germline (reference sequence). The CDR3 DNA follows: TGTGCCAGCAGCCCCGGGAGGTTCTCTGCAAATGAGCAGTTCTTC. Encoded protein: CASSPGRFSANEQFF.

This clone was picked up a small number of times. The genes are TRBV25-1 and TRBJ2-3; 11 positions agree with TRBD2. The junction had 11 bases not matched to a gene; V was cut back by 2 bases and J by 4 bases. The length of the CDR3 is 18 residues. The germline gives CDR1 MGHDK, CDR2 SYGVNS. DNA of the CDR3: TGTGCCAGCAGTGAACGCCTGCCTACTAGCGGGAGCCCAGATACGCAGTATTTT. This codes for CASSERLPTSGSPDTQYF.

In DNA, the CDR3 is TGTGCCAGCTCCCCGGACAGGACCAATGAGCAGTTCTTC. It codes for CASSPDRTNEQFF. The gene calls are TRBV18 and TRBJ2-1; 7 bases match TRBD1. Trimming removed 6 bases from V and 6 bases from J; junction bases left unmatched: 5. Per germline, CDR1 KGHSH and CDR2 LQKENI. The CDR3 is made up of 13 amino acids.

The chain carries TRBV28 and TRBJ2-1; D might be TRBD2 (6 bases). Germline CDR1 MDHEN, CDR2 SYDVKM. This CDR3 has 14 residues. V was shortened by 4 bases and J by 8 bases, with 15 bases between the two germline ends. CDR3 DNA sequence: TGTGCCAGCAGTTCCCCGGGGGTACAACATGAGCAGTTCTTC. The encoded protein is CASSSPGVQHEQFF.

This clone was detected a few times. The genes are TRBV27 and TRBJ1-2; TRBD1 matches 12 bases. There are 14 residues in the CDR3. Unmatched junction bases numbered 9, after V lost 8 bases and J lost 8 bases. Germline V gives CDR1 MNHEY, CDR2 SMNVEV (reference sequence). The CDR3 coding sequence is TGTGCCAGCTCCCCGGGACAGGGGGCGCAAGGCTACACCTTC. Protein sequence: CASSPGQGAQGYTF.

J is TRBJ2-7 and V is TRBV2, with D perhaps TRBD1 or TRBD2 (5 bases each). V lost 11 bases to trimming and J lost 5 bases, with 19 bases between them. The CDR3 covers 13 residues. In germline, CDR1 is SNHLY, CDR2 FYNNEI. DNA of the CDR3: TGTGCCGGAACCCGGGACCTAGGGGACGAGCAGTACTTC. It codes for CAGTRDLGDEQYF. Looking up the rest from reference TRBV2 and TRBJ2-7 gives the full variable domain: EPEVTQTPSHQVTQMGQEVILRCVPISNHLYFYWYRQILGQKVEFLVSFYNNEISEKSEIFDDQFSVERPDGSNFTLKIRSTKLEDSAMYFCAGTRDLGDEQYFGPGTRLTVT.